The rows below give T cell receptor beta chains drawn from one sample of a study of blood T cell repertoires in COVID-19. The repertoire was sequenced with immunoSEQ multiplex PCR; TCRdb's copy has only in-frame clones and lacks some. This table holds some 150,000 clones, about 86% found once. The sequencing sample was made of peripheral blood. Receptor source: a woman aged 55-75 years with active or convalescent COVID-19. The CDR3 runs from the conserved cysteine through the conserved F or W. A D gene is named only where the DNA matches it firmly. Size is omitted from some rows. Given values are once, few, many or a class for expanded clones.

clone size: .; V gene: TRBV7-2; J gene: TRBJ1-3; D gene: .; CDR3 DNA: TGTGCCAGCAGGGAGGCAGTCTCTGGAAACACCATATATTTT; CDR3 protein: CASREAVSGNTIYF
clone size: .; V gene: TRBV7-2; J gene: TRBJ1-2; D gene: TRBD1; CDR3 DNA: TGTGCCAGCAGCTACGGGGACAGTACCTATGGCTACACCTTC; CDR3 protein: CASSYGDSTYGYTF
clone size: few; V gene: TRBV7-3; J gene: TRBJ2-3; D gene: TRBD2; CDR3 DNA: TGTGCCAGCAGCAAGCGGACTAGCGGAGATACGCAGTATTTT; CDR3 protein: CASSKRTSGDTQYF
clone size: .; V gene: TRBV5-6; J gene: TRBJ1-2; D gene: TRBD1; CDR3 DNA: TGTGCCAGCAGCTCGGGACAGAACTATGGCTACACCTTC; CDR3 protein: CASSSGQNYGYTF
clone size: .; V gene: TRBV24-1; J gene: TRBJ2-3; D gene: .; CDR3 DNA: TGTGCCACCAGTGATCCTGACAGCGGCACAGATACGCAGTATTTT; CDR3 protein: CATSDPDSGTDTQYF
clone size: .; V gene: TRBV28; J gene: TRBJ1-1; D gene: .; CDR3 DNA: TGTGCCAGCAGTTTAGTTAACCAGGGGACGGCTTTCTTT; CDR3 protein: CASSLVNQGTAFF
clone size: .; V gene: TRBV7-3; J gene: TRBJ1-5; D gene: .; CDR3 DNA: TGTGCCAGCAGCTTACCGGGAGGGACGGACAGCAATCAGCCCCAGCATTTT; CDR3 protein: CASSLPGGTDSNQPQHF
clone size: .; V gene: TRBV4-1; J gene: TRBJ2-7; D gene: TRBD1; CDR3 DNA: TGCGCCAGCAGCCCCGGGCCAATTCAGGGGGCAGCGACCTCGGCACCCTACGAGCAGTACTTC; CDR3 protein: CASSPGPIQGAATSAPYEQYF
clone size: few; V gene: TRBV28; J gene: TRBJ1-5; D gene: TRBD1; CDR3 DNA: TGTGCCAGCAGCCTCGGGACAGGGGGGTTTCAGCCCCAGCATTTT; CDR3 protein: CASSLGTGGFQPQHF
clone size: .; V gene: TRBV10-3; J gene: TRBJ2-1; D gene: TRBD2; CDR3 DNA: TGTGCCATCAGTGATAGCGGGAGGTATGACAATGAGCAGTTCTTC; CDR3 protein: CAISDSGRYDNEQFF
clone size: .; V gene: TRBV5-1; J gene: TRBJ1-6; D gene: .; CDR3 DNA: TGCGCCAGCAGCTTGGACAGGCTTTATTCACCCCTCCACTTT; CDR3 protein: CASSLDRLYSPLHF
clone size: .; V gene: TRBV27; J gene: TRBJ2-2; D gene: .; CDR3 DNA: TGTGCCAGCAGTTTTAGGAGTCCCGGGGAGCTGTTTTTT; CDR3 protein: CASSFRSPGELFF
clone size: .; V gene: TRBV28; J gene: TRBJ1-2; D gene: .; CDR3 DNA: TGTGCCAGCAGTGGGAGATATAACTATGGCTACACCTTC; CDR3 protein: CASSGRYNYGYTF
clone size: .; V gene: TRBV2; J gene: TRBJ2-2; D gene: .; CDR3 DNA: TGTGCCAGCAGCCCGGGAACAAGAAGTTCCGGGGAGCTGTTTTTT; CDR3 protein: CASSPGTRSSGELFF
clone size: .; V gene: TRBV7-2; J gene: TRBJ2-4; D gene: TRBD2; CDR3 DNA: TGTGCCAGCAGCTCTAGCGGGGGGCGCCAATACATTCAGTACTTC; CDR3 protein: CASSSSGGRQYIQYF
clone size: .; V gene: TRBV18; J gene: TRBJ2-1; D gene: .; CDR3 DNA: TGTGCCAGCTCACCCATGGGCCGGGACTACAATGAGCAGTTCTTC; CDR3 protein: CASSPMGRDYNEQFF
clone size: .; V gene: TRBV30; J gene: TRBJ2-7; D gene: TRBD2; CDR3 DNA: TGTGCCTGGAGATGGCGGGAGGATTCCTACGAGCAGTACTTC; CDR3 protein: CAWRWREDSYEQYF
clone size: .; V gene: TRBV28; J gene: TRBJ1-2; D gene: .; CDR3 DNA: TGTGCCAGCATCCCCGCAGGGAACTATGGCTACACCTTC; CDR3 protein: CASIPAGNYGYTF
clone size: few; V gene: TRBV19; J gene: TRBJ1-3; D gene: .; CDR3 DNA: TGTGCCAGTAGTCCCCTACAGAGCATCTCTGGAAACACCATATATTTT; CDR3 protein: CASSPLQSISGNTIYF
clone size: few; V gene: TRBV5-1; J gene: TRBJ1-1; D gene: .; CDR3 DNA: TGCGCCAGCAGCTGGGGGCCTGGACAGCCGAACACTGAAGCTTTCTTT; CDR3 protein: CASSWGPGQPNTEAFF
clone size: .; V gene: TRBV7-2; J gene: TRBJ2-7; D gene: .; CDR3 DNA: TGTGCCAGCAGCTTAGGGGGGCAGACTCTCTACGAGCAGTACTTC; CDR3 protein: CASSLGGQTLYEQYF
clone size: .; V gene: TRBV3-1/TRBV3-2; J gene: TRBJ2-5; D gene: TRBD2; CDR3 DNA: TGTGCCAGCAGCCAAGATATCGGGACTACCTCAGAGACCCAGTACTTC; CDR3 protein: CASSQDIGTTSETQYF
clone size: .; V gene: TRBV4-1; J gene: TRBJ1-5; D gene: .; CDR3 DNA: TGCGCCAGCAGCCCCCTGAGCACTAGCAATCAGCCCCAGCATTTT; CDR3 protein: CASSPLSTSNQPQHF
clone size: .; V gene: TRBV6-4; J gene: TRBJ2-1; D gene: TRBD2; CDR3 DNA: TGTGCCAGCAGTGAACTAGCGGGAGAGGCAGGCGAGCAGTTCTTC; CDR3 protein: CASSELAGEAGEQFF
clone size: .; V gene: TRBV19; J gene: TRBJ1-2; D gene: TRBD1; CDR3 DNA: TGTGCCAGTAGTATTGGGACAGTGTATGGCTACACCTTC; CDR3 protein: CASSIGTVYGYTF
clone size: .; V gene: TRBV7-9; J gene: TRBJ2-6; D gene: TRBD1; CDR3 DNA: TGTGCCAGCAGCTCGTACAGGGGGAACAACGTCCTGACTTTC; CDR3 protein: CASSSYRGNNVLTF
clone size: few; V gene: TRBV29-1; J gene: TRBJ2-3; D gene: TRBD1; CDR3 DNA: TGCAGCGCACGAACCGGGACAGGGGAGGTGGGAGATACGCAGTATTTT; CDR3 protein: CSARTGTGEVGDTQYF
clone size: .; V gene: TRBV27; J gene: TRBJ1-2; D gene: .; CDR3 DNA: TGTGCCAGCAGTCTCGGGTCAGGGGCCGGCTACACCTTC; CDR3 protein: CASSLGSGAGYTF
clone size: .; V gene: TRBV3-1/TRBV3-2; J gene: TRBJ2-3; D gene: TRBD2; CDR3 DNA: TGTGCCAGCAGCCAGCGGGGGGGGAGCACAGATACGCAGTATTTT; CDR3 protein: CASSQRGGSTDTQYF
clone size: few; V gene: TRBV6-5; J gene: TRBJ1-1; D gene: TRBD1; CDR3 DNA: TGTGCCAGCAGCAGACAGGGATTGAACACTGAAGCTTTCTTT; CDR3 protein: CASSRQGLNTEAFF
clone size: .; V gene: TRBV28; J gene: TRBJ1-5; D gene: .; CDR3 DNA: TGTGCCAGCAGTTTCGAGGTGCAGCCCCAGCATTTT; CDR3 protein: CASSFEVQPQHF
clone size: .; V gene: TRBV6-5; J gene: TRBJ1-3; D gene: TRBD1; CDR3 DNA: TGTGCCAGCAGTTTCGGGGGACAGCCTGGAAACACCATATATTTT; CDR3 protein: CASSFGGQPGNTIYF
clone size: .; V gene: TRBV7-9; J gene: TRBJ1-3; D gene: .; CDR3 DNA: TGTGCCAGCAGCTCACAGGGTCGGGATTACTCTGGAAACACCATATATTTT; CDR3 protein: CASSSQGRDYSGNTIYF
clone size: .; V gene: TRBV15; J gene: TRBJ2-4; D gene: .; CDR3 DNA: TGTGCCACCAGCAGAGGGGGCGCAGTAGCCAAAAACATTCAGTACTTC; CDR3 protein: CATSRGGAVAKNIQYF
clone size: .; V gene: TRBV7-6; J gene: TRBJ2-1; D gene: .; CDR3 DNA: TGTGCCAGCAGCTTAGAATCTAGGTTCTACAATGAGCAGTTCTTC; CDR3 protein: CASSLESRFYNEQFF
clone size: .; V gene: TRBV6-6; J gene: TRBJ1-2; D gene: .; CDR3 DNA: TGTGCCAGCAGTTCCGGAGCTCTGCGTGGCTATGGCTACACCTTC; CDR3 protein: CASSSGALRGYGYTF
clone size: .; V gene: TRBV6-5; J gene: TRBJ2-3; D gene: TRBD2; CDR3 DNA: TGTGCCAGCAGTTACTCAGGGACTAGCCCAGATACGCAGTATTTT; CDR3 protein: CASSYSGTSPDTQYF
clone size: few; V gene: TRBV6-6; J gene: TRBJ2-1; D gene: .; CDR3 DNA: TGTGCCAGCAGTTATTACAGGGCAGGGAATGAGCAGTTCTTC; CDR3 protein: CASSYYRAGNEQFF
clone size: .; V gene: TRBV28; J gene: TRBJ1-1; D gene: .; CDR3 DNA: TGTGCCAGCAGGTTGGACAGCCAGAACACTGAAGCTTTCTTT; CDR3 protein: CASRLDSQNTEAFF
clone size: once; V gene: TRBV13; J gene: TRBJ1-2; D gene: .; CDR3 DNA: TGTGCCAGCAGCTTAGGACAGGGAGACTATGGCTACACCTTC; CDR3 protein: CASSLGQGDYGYTF
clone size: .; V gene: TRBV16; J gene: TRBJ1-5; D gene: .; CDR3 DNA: TGTGCCAGCAGCCAATACGCAGGTGAGCAGCCCCAGCATTTT; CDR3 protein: CASSQYAGEQPQHF
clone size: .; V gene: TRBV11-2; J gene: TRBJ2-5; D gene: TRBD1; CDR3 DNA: TGTGCCAGCAGCTCATTCGGACAGGGCGGAACCCAGTACTTC; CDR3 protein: CASSSFGQGGTQYF